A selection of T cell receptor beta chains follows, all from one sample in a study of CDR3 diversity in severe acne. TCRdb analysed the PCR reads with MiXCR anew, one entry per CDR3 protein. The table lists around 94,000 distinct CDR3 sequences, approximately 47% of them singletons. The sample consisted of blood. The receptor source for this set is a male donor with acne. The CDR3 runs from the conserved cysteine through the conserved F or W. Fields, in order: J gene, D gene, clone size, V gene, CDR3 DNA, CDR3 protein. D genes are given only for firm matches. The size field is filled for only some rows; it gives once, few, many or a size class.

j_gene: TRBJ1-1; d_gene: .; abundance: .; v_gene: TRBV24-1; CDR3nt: TGTGCCACCAGGCCTAAGACGAACACTGAAGCTTTCTTT; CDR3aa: CATRPKTNTEAFF
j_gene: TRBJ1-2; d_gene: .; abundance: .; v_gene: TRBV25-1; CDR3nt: TGTGCCAGCAGTGAATACGGGGGAGCTAACTATGGCTACACCTTC; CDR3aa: CASSEYGGANYGYTF
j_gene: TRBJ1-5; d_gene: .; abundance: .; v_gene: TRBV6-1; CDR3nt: TGTGCCAGCACCGGGTGGGGGAGTGGCAATCAGCCCCAGCATTTT; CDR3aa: CASTGWGSGNQPQHF
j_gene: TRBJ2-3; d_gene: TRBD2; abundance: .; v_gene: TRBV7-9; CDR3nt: TGTGCCAGCAGCCGAACTAGCGGGAGGGCCGGCACAGATACGCAGTATTTT; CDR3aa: CASSRTSGRAGTDTQYF
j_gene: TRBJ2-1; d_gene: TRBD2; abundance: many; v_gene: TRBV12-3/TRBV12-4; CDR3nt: TGTGCCAGCAGTCTACGGACTAGCGGGCCGTATTACAATGAGCAGTTCTTC; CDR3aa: CASSLRTSGPYYNEQFF
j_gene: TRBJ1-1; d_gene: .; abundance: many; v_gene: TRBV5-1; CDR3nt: TGCGCCAGCAGCTCGGGCCCCGGACGGTACACTGAAGCTTTCTTT; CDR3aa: CASSSGPGRYTEAFF
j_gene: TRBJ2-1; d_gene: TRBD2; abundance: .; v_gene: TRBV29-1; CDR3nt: TGCAGCGTTACGAGACTAGCGGGAGGCTTGAATGAGCAGTTCTTC; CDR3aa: CSVTRLAGGLNEQFF
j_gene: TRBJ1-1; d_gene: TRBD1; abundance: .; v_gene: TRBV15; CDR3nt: TGTGCCACCAGCAGAGACGTTACAGGGGGCACCACTGAAGCTTTCTTT; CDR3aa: CATSRDVTGGTTEAFF
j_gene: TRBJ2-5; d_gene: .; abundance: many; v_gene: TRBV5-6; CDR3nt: TGTGCCAGCAGCGGGGATCCGGGACTGGTACAAGAGACCCAGTACTTC; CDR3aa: CASSGDPGLVQETQYF
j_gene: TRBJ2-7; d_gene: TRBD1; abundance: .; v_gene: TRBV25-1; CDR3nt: TGTGCCAGCAGCCAAGAAGGGGACAGGGTTTACGAGCAGTACTTC; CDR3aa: CASSQEGDRVYEQYF
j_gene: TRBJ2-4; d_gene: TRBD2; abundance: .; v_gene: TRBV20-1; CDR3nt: TGCAGTGCTCTAGCGGGGGGGACCAAAAACATTCAGTACTTC; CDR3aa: CSALAGGTKNIQYF
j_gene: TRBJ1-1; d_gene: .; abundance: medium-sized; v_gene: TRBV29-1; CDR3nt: TGCAGCGTTGAAGACAGCATATACACTGAAGCTTTCTTT; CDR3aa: CSVEDSIYTEAFF
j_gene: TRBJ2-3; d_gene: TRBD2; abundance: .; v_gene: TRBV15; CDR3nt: TGTGCCACCAGCCAAGGGGGTAGCGGGAGGGCCGGCACAGATACGCAGTATTTT; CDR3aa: CATSQGGSGRAGTDTQYF
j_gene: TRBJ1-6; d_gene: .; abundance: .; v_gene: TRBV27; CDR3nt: TGTGCCAGCAGCTGGGGAAGGCAGGGTGATTCACCCCTCCACTTT; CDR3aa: CASSWGRQGDSPLHF
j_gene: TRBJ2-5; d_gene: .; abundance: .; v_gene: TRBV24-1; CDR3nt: TGTGCCACCAGTGATGTGACCGATTACCAAGAGACCCAGTACTTC; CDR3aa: CATSDVTDYQETQYF
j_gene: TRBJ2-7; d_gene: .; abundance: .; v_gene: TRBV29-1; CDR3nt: TGCAGCGTTGAAGTGATCGCGCAGGGGCAGCACTTC; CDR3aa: CSVEVIAQGQHF
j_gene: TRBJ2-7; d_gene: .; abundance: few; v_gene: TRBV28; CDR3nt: TGTGCCAGCAGTGAGGACAGACCTACGGCTGAGCAGTACTTC; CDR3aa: CASSEDRPTAEQYF
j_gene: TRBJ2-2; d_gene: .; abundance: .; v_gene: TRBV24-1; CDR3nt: TGTGCCACCAGTGTCCAAACAGCCGACGGGGGAAACACCGGGGAGCTGTTTTTT; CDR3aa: CATSVQTADGGNTGELFF
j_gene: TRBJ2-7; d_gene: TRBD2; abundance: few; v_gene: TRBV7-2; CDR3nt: TGTGCCAGCAGCACGGGACTAGCGGAGACGTACGAGCAGTACTTC; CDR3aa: CASSTGLAETYEQYF
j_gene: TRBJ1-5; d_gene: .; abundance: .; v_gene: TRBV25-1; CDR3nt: TGTGCCAGCAGTGGAAATTCCAATCAGCCCCAGCATTTT; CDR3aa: CASSGNSNQPQHF
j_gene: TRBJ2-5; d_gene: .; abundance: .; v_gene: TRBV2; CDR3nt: TGTGCCAGCAGTGAAGGAGCCCGGCCTACGCTTTGGACCCAGTACTTC; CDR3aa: CASSEGARPTLWTQYF
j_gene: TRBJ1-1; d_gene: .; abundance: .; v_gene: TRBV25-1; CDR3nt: TGTGCCAGCAGTTTAAGGATCTGGGGGAACACTGAAGCTTTCTTT; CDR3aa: CASSLRIWGNTEAFF
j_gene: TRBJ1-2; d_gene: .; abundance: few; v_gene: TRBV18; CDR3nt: TGTGCCAGCTCACCAGACCTCTATGGCTACACCTTC; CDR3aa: CASSPDLYGYTF
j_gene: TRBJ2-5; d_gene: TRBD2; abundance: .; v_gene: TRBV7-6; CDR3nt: TGTGCCAGCAGCCCCAGGGTAGCGGGAGGGGAGACCCAGTACTTC; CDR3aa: CASSPRVAGGETQYF
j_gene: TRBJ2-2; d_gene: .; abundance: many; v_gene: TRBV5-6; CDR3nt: TGTGCCAGCAGCTTCGACAGACTGAACACCGGGGAGCTGTTTTTT; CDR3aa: CASSFDRLNTGELFF
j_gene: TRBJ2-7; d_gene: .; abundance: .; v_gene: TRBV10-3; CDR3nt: TGTGCCATCAGCCCGGGACGGGTGACAGAGCAGTACTTC; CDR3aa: CAISPGRVTEQYF
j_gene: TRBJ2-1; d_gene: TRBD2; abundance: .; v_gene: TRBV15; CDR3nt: TGTGCCACCAGCAGAGAAGGACTAGCGGTAGGCAATGAGCAGTTCTTC; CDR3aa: CATSREGLAVGNEQFF
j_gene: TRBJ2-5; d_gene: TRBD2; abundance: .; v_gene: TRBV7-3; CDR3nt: TGTGCCAGCAGCTCGACGGGACTAGCGGGATGGCAAGAGACCCAGTACTTC; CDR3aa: CASSSTGLAGWQETQYF
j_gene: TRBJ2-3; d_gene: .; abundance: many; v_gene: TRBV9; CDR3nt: TGTGCCAGCAGCGTAGTATCTACCCGTCGGGATACGCAGTATTTT; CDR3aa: CASSVVSTRRDTQYF
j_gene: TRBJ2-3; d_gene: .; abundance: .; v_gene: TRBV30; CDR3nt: TGTGCCTGGAGTCTGGGGGCCTCAGATACGCAGTATTTT; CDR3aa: CAWSLGASDTQYF